The entry that follows covers one T cell receptor beta chain sequence. Its binding antigen is unknown. No qualities accompany the bases; no much larger clone lies one base away. In the same sample, other DNA sequences code for this CDR3. The cysteine opens and the phenylalanine closes a CDR3 of 14 amino acids. Only CDR3 DNA is held: 42 bases, read in frame from base 1. Trimming takes 1 base off V and 4 bases off J; junction bases not matched to a gene: 2. CDR1 and CDR2 (SEHNR, FQNEAQ) derive from the germline V gene (reference sequence). The data derive from a study of PD-1 blockade in classical Hodgkin lymphoma (dated by TCRdb to about 2020). Regarding the study in general: Nivolumab dosing was 3 mg/kg intravenously every 2 weeks, continuing until either disease progression or unacceptable toxicity. The study used TCR beta sequencing and CyTOF to define a peripheral blood immune signature of response to PD-1 blockade in classical Hodgkin lymphoma.

Genomic DNA was isolated using the Qiagen DNeasy kit from unsorted PBMCs as well as from negatively selected CD4+ and CD8+ fractions. Amplification of TCR beta CDR3 regions was done by immunoSEQ multiplex PCR with primers that anneal to V and J segments. A synthetic immune receptor repertoire was used to minimize amplification bias, and any residual bias was removed computationally once sequencing was done. Concerning the study's data processing: Repertoire diversity was quantified as the Shannon entropy index using custom Python scripts. Unsorted, CD4+ and CD8+ repertoires were analyzed separately, except for combined analyses in which CD4+ and CD8+ sequences were merged in silico. Clonal expansion was defined as at least a 2-fold frequency increase after treatment relative to C1D1, with a pseudocount of 0.5 for undetected baseline clones. Singleton clones were defined as clones with 0 or 1 copy at C1D1, and non-singleton clones were defined as clones with 2 or more copies. Clones expanded in unsorted samples were assigned a CD4+, CD8+ or unknown annotation through matching of protein sequences in sorted samples from the same patient. Wilcoxon tests were applied to paired samples to test diversity changes from C1D1 to C4D1. TCRdb took over this immuneACCESS table, retaining in-frame rearrangements with V and J assigned. Such tables are incomplete; in checked studies, under half of the missing clones stem from an unresolved V gene, and the remainder is unexplained. For V, J and clone size, that table is used; D and trimming come from the DNA. Recorded for this sample are 130,000 to 150,000 clones; about 81% of them occurred a single time. About 9% of the sample is taken by the ten largest.

Results the study describes overall, beyond this receptor: A significant rise by C4D1 was seen in CD4+ but not CD8+ TCR diversity (p=0.0027 vs p=0.16), with the rise being most apparent in complete responders (p=0.02). Lower diversity was seen in patients whose nivolumab began less than 1 year after ASCT, and these patients were left out of later analyses so that immune reconstitution would not confound the results. The study was limited to a single clinical trial cohort, and causes of repertoire differences, possibly disease activity or prior therapy, remained undefined. Baseline TCR diversity was reported to be lower in newly diagnosed patients than in healthy donors, and even lower in relapsed/refractory patients. Trial patients with a complete response had baseline diversity similar to that of newly diagnosed patients, while partial responders and progressors had significantly lower diversity.

The sample's time point label, in plain terms: cycle 2 day 1 (C2D1) of nivolumab. All trial patients had relapsed after autologous stem cell transplantation, with cohorts A, B and C differing in prior brentuximab vedotin exposure. The trial cohort included more than 55 patients with relapsed/refractory classical Hodgkin lymphoma, and each patient had a best overall response of complete response, partial response or progressive disease. In the multi-cohort phase II CheckMate 205 trial, trial patients received single-agent nivolumab. An independent review committee assessed best overall response using the 2007 International Working Group response criteria. Trial PBMCs were collected immediately before nivolumab initiation (C1D1) and during therapy at cycle 2 day 1 and cycle 4 day 1. Peripheral blood was collected in 8 mL Vacutainer Cell Preparation Tubes, from which PBMCs were isolated by centrifugation and then cryopreserved.

In this chain, TRBV7-9 is recombined with TRBJ2-3, with 7 bases matching TRBD2. The sequences come from peripheral blood mononuclear cells (PBMCs), collected before the second cycle of nivolumab. This receptor was obtained from a human donor with classical Hodgkin lymphoma. The DNA sequence reads TGTGCCAGCAGCTTAGAGGGAGGGGCAGATACGCAGTATTTT. It translates as CASSLEGGADTQYF.